These 3 T cell receptor beta chains were all obtained from the same sample, sequenced in a study of blood T cell repertoires in COVID-19. The assay was immunoSEQ multiplex PCR, and TCRdb's table has in-frame clones only and misses some. The sample shows over 130,000 clones, roughly 85% of them seen only once. The sequencing input was PBMCs or T cells enriched from blood (not recorded which). These receptors were taken from a woman aged 50 to 65 who had recovered from COVID-19.

The chain uses TRBV19 and TRBJ2-7, with 9 bases aligning to TRBD1. V dropped 5 bases and J dropped 1; count of bases not matched to a gene: 6. CDR1 and CDR2 (germline): LNHDA, SQIVND (reference sequence). This CDR3 spans 15 amino acids. The CDR3 region is CASSVVGTGSYEQYF. Here the CDR3 DNA reads TGTGCCAGTAGTGTCGTTGGGACAGGGTCCTACGAGCAGTACTTC.

This rearrangement joins TRBV29-1 to TRBJ1-3; D gene unclear. The CDR3 has 14 residues. V lost 3 bases and J lost 0, with 9 bases in between. Germline loops: CDR1 SQVTM, CDR2 ANQGSEA. This chain's CDR3 is CSVDSGDSGNTIYF. CDR3 DNA: TGCAGCGTTGATTCCGGGGACTCTGGAAACACCATATATTTT.

The rearrangement joins TRBV6-6 to TRBJ1-6; D remains ambiguous. The V end was cut by 3 bases, the J end by 8 bases, with 11 bases between. Germline loops: CDR1 MNHNY, CDR2 SVGAGI (reference sequence). There are 14 residues in the CDR3. CDR3 sequence reads: CASSYRQSDSPLHF. DNA for the CDR3: TGTGCCAGCAGTTATAGACAATCTGATTCACCCCTCCACTTT.